The TCR beta chain described here comes from a study of T cells in localized non-small cell lung cancer. The study's findings and limits: Adjacent lung was found to contain a median roughly 60 of the top 100 tumor clones.

Losses at the gene ends were 3 bases for V and 9 bases for J; bases not matched to a gene: 6. This CDR3 contains 15 residues. The V gene's germline CDR1 is MGHDK and CDR2 SYGVNS. Here immunoSEQ multiplex PCR was the method, and the copy in TCRdb shows in-frame clones only, minus some. The sample holds over 30,000 clones, approximately 78% seen once. As regards this clone: Its target is unknown.

The chain carries TRBV25-1 and TRBJ1-6; 9 positions agree with TRBD1. Material: peripheral blood, obtained before any cancer treatment. The source is a male donor aged 60 or older with stage II squamous cell lung carcinoma. The CDR3 DNA reads as TGTGCCAGCAGTGACCCCGGGACAGGGATTTCACCCCTCCACTTT. Translation gives CASSDPGTGISPLHF.